What follows are 7 T cell receptor beta chains derived from one specimen sequenced in a study of vaccination effects on CD4 cells after COVID-19. These receptors lack a known antigen. TCRdb's copy holds only in-frame clones and misses some; the assay was immunoSEQ multiplex PCR. This sample has around 70,000 clones; around 77% occur once, and the top ten carry around 2%. Cells that had been cultured for less than eleven days were the source of isolated CD4+ T cells. Sample: CD4+ T cells from PBMCs cultured without peptide, taken before COVID-19 vaccination. The receptors come from a human donor who received a COVID-19 vaccine.

This chain links TRBV3-1 (or the pseudogene TRBV3-2) with TRBJ1-2; a possible D gene is TRBD1 (6 bases). V dropped 0 bases and J dropped 8 bases, with 16 bases sitting between them. This CDR3 spans 15 amino acids. Germline V gives CDR1 LGHDT, CDR2 YNNKEL (reference sequence). CDR3 residues: CASSQEIAGGQGYTF. CDR3 bases: TGTGCCAGCAGCCAAGAAATCGCTGGGGGCCAGGGCTACACCTTC.

The chain has TRBV14 and TRBJ2-1, with 8 positions matching TRBD1. The junction had 14 bases not matched to a gene; V was cut back by 3 bases and J by 4 bases. The CDR3 is 18 residues long. Per the germline V gene, CDR1 is SGHDN and CDR2 is FVKESK. This CDR3 reads CASSHGTGEGSGYNEQFF. The CDR3 DNA reads as TGTGCCAGCAGCCACGGGACAGGAGAAGGTTCGGGTTACAATGAGCAGTTCTTC.

This chain links TRBV27 with TRBJ2-6, with D maybe TRBD1 (6 bases). The CDR3 is made up of 15 amino acids. V lost 7 bases, J lost 3 bases, and 13 bases lay in between. Germline V CDR1 and CDR2: MNHEY, SMNVEV (reference sequence). CDR3 protein: CASTSQGSGANVLTF. For the CDR3, the DNA is TGTGCCAGCACCTCACAGGGTAGTGGGGCCAACGTCCTGACTTTC.

V gene TRBV7-2 combines with J gene TRBJ1-2; TRBD1 is a possible D gene (5 bases). Trimming cost V 0 bases and J 2 bases, with 10 bases left between them. The V gene's germline CDR1 is SGHTA and CDR2 FQGNSA. This CDR3 has 15 residues. CDR3 nucleotides: TGTGCCAGCAGCTTAGCGGGACGGCCGAACTATGGCTACACCTTC. Protein: CASSLAGRPNYGYTF.

CDR3 sequence (DNA): TGTGCCAGCAGCGCCGACCAGGGTAACTATGGCTACACCTTC. This encodes CASSADQGNYGYTF. This chain links TRBV9 with TRBJ1-2, with D possibly being TRBD1 (5 bases). Trimming took off 3 bases at V and 1 base at J, with 10 bases between the two ends. The CDR3 is made up of 14 amino acids. Germline V lookup: CDR1 SGDLS, CDR2 YYNGEE. Full variable domain (outside the CDR3, taken from reference TRBV9 and TRBJ1-2): DSGVTQTPKHLITATGQRVTLRCSPRSGDLSVYWYQQSLDQGLQFLIQYYNGEERAKGNILERFSAQQFPDLHSELNLSSLELGDSALYFCASSADQGNYGYTFGSGTRLTVV.

The V call is TRBV6-5, the J call TRBJ1-1; D call uncertain. Germline V gives CDR1 MNHEY, CDR2 SVGAGI. The CDR3 has 13 amino acids. V gave up 2 bases and J gave up 2 bases, with 6 bases separating them. The CDR3 spells CASSYSINTEAFF. Written as DNA, the CDR3 is TGTGCCAGCAGTTACAGTATCAACACTGAAGCTTTCTTT.

This clone was counted between two and nine times. The chain couples TRBV24-1 to TRBJ2-2; a possible D gene is TRBD2 (6 bases). The CDR3 sequence is 16 residues long. Trimming took 6 bases from V and 1 from J, leaving 14 bases between them. Germline CDR1 reads KGHDR; CDR2 reads SFDVKD. The DNA for the CDR3 is TGTGCCACCAGTAGCCACCCCGGGAGGAACACCGGGGAGCTGTTTTTT. Its translation: CATSSHPGRNTGELFF.